This T cell receptor beta chain is drawn from a study of blood T cell repertoires in COVID-19. Study-level information: Both acute and convalescent COVID-19 samples were obtained from the United States, Italy and Spain. Sample material is recorded as cDNA or gDNA derived from T cells, B-cell-depleted T cells, or PBMCs.

The trim removed 7 bases at V and 1 base at J, leaving 10 bases unmatched. Germline V gene lookup returns CDR1 MNHNY and CDR2 SVGAGI (reference sequence). This CDR3 region has 15 residues. In the authors' methods: The assay estimated nucleated cells by amplifying reference gene primers. Here immunoSEQ multiplex PCR was the method, and the copy in TCRdb shows in-frame clones only, minus some. V, J and clone size are those of that table, while D and trimming were read from the DNA. Seen here are tens of thousands of clones, less than 90% observed once, and the top ten hold over 10%. The sequenced sample was peripheral blood. The V gene is TRBV6-6, the J gene TRBJ2-7; 7 bases align to TRBD1. The clonotype comes from a man between 70 and 80 years old with active COVID-19. CDR3 bases: TGTGCCAGCAACAACCGGGACAGTGCTTCCTACGAGCAGTACTTC. This translates into CASNNRDSASYEQYF.